This section outlines one T cell receptor beta chain sequence together with its context. Its antigen is unknown. The PCR contained 60 Vbeta and 13 Jbeta primers. As originally analysed: Unique TCR beta chains totaled 80 million to 100 million in a later count, with approximately 11 million of them shared. Sequencing used immunoSEQ multiplex PCR; TCRdb keeps in-frame clones, though not all of them. The V and J calls and clone size are taken from that table; D and trimming were inferred from the DNA. The profile shows 150,000 to 200,000 clones, about 80% of them singletons. This record comes from a study of cytomegalovirus exposure and HLA in healthy donors. Broader study findings: Published work reported that the classifier diagnosed cytomegalovirus status with high specificity and sensitivity. Cytomegalovirus-associated status was assigned to 150 to 200 TCR beta chains.

The CDR3 is 12 amino acids. The germline CDR1 and CDR2 sequences are MNHEY and SMNVEV (reference sequence). With 4 bases removed from V and 7 bases from J, the gap between germline ends came to 10 bases. The chain couples TRBV27 to TRBJ1-1; the D is unclear. The receptor's source is a woman between 50 and 59 years old in good health and CMV-seropositive. Material for sequencing was PBMCs. Here the CDR3 DNA reads TGTGCCAGCAGTTCCAAGAGACATGAAGCTTTCTTT. This sequence encodes CASSSKRHEAFF.